This T cell receptor beta chain was found in a study of early T cells in non-severe SARS-CoV-2 infection. Study overall: Sequencing targeted bulk RNA from unsorted whole blood, leaving chains unpaired.

Study-level results: VDJdb matching, biased toward anti-spike CD8 responses, missed private and CD4 specificities.

On this clonotype itself: Antigen: not known.

Each cDNA molecule carried a unique molecular identifier. TCRdb processed the 5' RACE reads anew with MiXCR; each CDR3 protein has one entry. The data contain roughly 66,000 distinct CDR3 sequences, approximately 9.1% of them seen just once; the ten biggest clones take up about 3.5%. The receptor was derived from an adult who was a healthcare worker with PCR-confirmed SARS-CoV-2 infection or an uninfected control (not recorded which). The sequenced sample consisted of whole blood.

The CDR3 protein is CSVDRGLGYGYTF. The DNA for the CDR3 is TGCAGCGTGGACAGGGGGCTCGGCTATGGCTACACCTTC. This chain links TRBV29-1 with TRBJ1-2; 11 bases match TRBD1. CDR1 and CDR2 from the germline V gene are SQVTM and ANQGSEA. The CDR3 has 13 residues. V gave up 6 bases and J gave up 4 bases; unmatched junction bases: 4.